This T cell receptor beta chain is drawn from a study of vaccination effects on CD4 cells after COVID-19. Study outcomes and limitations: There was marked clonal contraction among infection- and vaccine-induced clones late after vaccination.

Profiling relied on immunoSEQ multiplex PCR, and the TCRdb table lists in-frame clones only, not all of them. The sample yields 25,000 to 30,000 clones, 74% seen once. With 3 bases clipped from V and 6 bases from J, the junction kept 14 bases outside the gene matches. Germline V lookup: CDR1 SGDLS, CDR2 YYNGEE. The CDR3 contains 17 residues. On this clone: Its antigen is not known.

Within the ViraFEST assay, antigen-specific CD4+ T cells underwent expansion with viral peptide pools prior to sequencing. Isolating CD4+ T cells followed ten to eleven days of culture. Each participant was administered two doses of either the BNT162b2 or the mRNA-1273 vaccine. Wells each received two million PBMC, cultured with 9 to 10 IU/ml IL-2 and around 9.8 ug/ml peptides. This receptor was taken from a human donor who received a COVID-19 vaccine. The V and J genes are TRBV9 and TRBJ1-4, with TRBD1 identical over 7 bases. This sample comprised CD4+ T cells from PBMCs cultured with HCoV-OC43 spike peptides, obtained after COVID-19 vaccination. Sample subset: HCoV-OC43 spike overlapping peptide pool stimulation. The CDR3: CASSGQTGPLVYEKLFF. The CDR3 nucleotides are TGTGCCAGCAGCGGCCAGACAGGGCCGCTGGTTTATGAAAAACTGTTTTTT. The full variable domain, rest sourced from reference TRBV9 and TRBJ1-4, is DSGVTQTPKHLITATGQRVTLRCSPRSGDLSVYWYQQSLDQGLQFLIQYYNGEERAKGNILERFSAQQFPDLHSELNLSSLELGDSALYFCASSGQTGPLVYEKLFFGSGTQLSVL.